This passage covers 31 T cell receptor beta chains from one sample sequenced in a study of shared clonotypes between healthy human individuals. Only in-frame clones appear in the TCRdb table, and some are missing; sequencing was by immunoSEQ multiplex PCR. The table lists about 490,000 clones, 76% of them singletons. The sequenced sample consisted of PBMCs. These receptors were obtained from a woman aged 40 to 55 in good health. Some clones in this sample may be carry-over from other donors' samples.

This clone has just one count. The V and J genes are TRBV15 and TRBJ2-1; the D is unclear. Germline V lookup: CDR1 LNHNV, CDR2 YYDKDF (reference sequence). With 4 bases removed from V and 6 bases from J, the gap between germline ends came to 4 bases. The CDR3 totals 11 residues. The CDR3 is CATSIGNEQFF. In DNA form, the CDR3 reads TGTGCCACCAGCATCGGCAATGAGCAGTTCTTC. Full variable domain (remainder filled in from reference TRBV15 and TRBJ2-1): DAMVIQNPRYQVTQFGKPVTLSCSQTLNHNVMYWYQQKSSQAPKLLFHYYDKDFNNEADTPDNFQSRRPNTSFCFLDIRSPGLGDTAMYLCATSIGNEQFFGPGTRLTVL.

The gene calls are TRBV6-5 and TRBJ1-1, with D unresolved. The CDR3 extends over 13 amino acids. Trimming shortened V by 3 bases and J by 4 bases, and 9 bases separated the two germline ends. Germline CDR1 MNHEY, CDR2 SVGAGI. CDR3 nucleotides: TGTGCCAGCAGTTATGGTGTCATCACTGAAGCTTTCTTT. The encoded protein is CASSYGVITEAFF.

This chain links TRBV4-3 with TRBJ1-1, with 8 bases aligning to TRBD1. There are 15 residues in the CDR3. V was clipped by 0 bases and J by 11 bases; unmatched bases: 11. Germline CDR1 LGHNA, CDR2 YSLEER. CDR3 nucleotides: TGCGCCAGCAGCCAAGATTCTAGGGCAGGGGGCTCGGCTTTCTTT. Translation gives CASSQDSRAGGSAFF.

This clone was observed a few times. The chain employs TRBV6-1 and TRBJ2-1, with 12 nucleotides matching TRBD1. CDR1 and CDR2 from the germline V gene are MNHNS and SASEGT. CDR3 length equals 17 residues. The junction had 7 bases not matched to a gene; V was cut back by 2 bases and J by 5 bases. In DNA form, the CDR3 reads TGTGCCAGCAGTGAATATACGGGACAGGGGGCCAACAATGAGCAGTTCTTC. This codes for CASSEYTGQGANNEQFF.

The V gene is TRBV27, the J gene TRBJ2-7, with 10 nucleotides matching TRBD2. The J segment lost 4 bases and the V segment lost 5 bases, leaving 2 bases of the junction unmatched. CDR3 length: 13 residues. Germline lookup yields CDR1 MNHEY and CDR2 SMNVEV (reference sequence). The CDR3 region has the DNA TGTGCCAGCAGTCGGACTAGCGGTTACGAGCAGTACTTC. It specifies CASSRTSGYEQYF.

Remarks on this clone: This likely reflects a read error, since a far larger clone is one base away. The J gene is TRBJ2-1, the V gene TRBV7-9; perhaps TRBD2 as D (5 bases). Germline-derived CDR1 and CDR2 are SEHNR and FQNEAQ (reference sequence). The germline V and J ends were trimmed by 3 bases and 0 bases, with 9 bases remaining between them. This CDR3 has 15 residues. DNA for the CDR3: TGTGCCAGCAGCTTTAGCGCGAGCTCCTACAATGAGCAGTTCTTC. This gives the protein CASSFSASSYNEQFF.

The chain links TRBV27 to TRBJ2-7; 10 bases align to TRBD1. The V gene end was trimmed by 5 bases and the J gene end by 3 bases; junction bases not matched to a gene: 10. Germline CDR1 and CDR2: MNHEY and SMNVEV (reference sequence). There are 16 residues in the CDR3. The CDR3 loop is CASSAPSRDRGYEQYF. The CDR3 nucleotides are TGTGCCAGCAGTGCCCCCAGCCGGGACAGGGGCTACGAGCAGTACTTC.

This clone was counted once. The CDR3 loop reads CATHRGGEAFF. The CDR3 DNA reads as TGTGCCACCCACAGGGGGGGTGAAGCTTTCTTT. This chain connects TRBV10-3 to TRBJ1-1, with 8 bases identical to TRBD1. The CDR3 is 11 residues long. V lost 10 bases to trimming and J lost 7 bases; unmatched junction nucleotides: 5. Germline CDR1 reads ENHRY; CDR2 reads SYGVKD.

This clone has just one count. The chain is built from TRBV18 and TRBJ2-1; D perhaps matches TRBD2 (6 bases). This CDR3 is 12 amino acids long. Germline-derived CDR1 and CDR2 are KGHSH and LQKENI. V was trimmed by 4 bases and J by 9 bases, leaving 10 bases between them. The CDR3 sequence is CASSLSSGEQFF. In DNA, the CDR3 is TGTGCCAGCTCACTCAGTAGCGGTGAGCAGTTCTTC.

The rearrangement uses TRBV9 and TRBJ2-3; no definite D call. Germline CDR1 reads SGDLS; CDR2 reads YYNGEE. The CDR3 has 16 residues. The ends were cut back, 1 base at V and 2 bases at J, with 14 bases in the middle. CDR3 bases: TGTGCCAGCAGCGTAAGTTCAGACCCTCTCACAGATACGCAGTATTTT. Encoded protein: CASSVSSDPLTDTQYF.

This clone was picked up a small number of times. The chain recombines TRBV4-3 with TRBJ2-7; a possible D gene is TRBD2 (5 bases). The V gene's germline CDR1 is LGHNA and CDR2 YSLEER. This CDR3 comprises 15 residues. Trimming left V 0 bases short and J 4 bases short, with 13 bases between. The CDR3 sequence: CASSQEGGRTYEQYF. The CDR3 nucleotides are TGCGCCAGCAGCCAAGAAGGCGGACGGACTTACGAGCAGTACTTC.

This clone was seen more than once but under ten times. This sequence joins TRBV27 and TRBJ2-7; TRBD1 matches 9 bases. The CDR3 covers 15 residues. Germline V gene data show CDR1 as MNHEY and CDR2 as SMNVEV (reference sequence). V lost 2 bases, J lost 3 bases, and 5 bases stayed unmatched. The DNA of the CDR3 is TGTGCCAGCAGTTTAAGGGGACAGGGCCTCTACGAGCAGTACTTC. Translation: CASSLRGQGLYEQYF.

The chain joins TRBV27 to TRBJ2-1; no clear D. V was cut by 5 bases and J by 7 bases, with 12 bases left in between. CDR3 length equals 13 residues. From germline, CDR1 is MNHEY and CDR2 SMNVEV (reference sequence). CDR3 bases: TGTGCCAGCAGTATCCATGCTAAGAATGAGCAGTTCTTC. This sequence encodes CASSIHAKNEQFF.

The chain joins TRBV4-3 to TRBJ2-5; 8 nucleotides line up with TRBD1. J lost 2 bases, V lost 4 bases, and 6 bases had no gene match. The CDR3 has 15 residues. Germline V lookup: CDR1 LGHNA, CDR2 YSLEER. The CDR3 is CASSPGTGGQETQYF. CDR3 nucleotide sequence: TGCGCCAGCAGCCCAGGGACAGGCGGGCAAGAGACCCAGTACTTC.

The chain joins TRBV29-1 to TRBJ2-5; TRBD1 might be the D (6 bases). With 3 bases removed from V and 0 bases from J, the gap between germline ends came to 17 bases. Germline V gene lookup returns CDR1 SQVTM and CDR2 ANQGSEA. This CDR3 is 16 amino acids long. Written as DNA, the CDR3 is TGCAGCGTTGACCCACGGACAGCTACGTACCAAGAGACCCAGTACTTC. This sequence encodes CSVDPRTATYQETQYF.

The chain is built from TRBV19 and TRBJ1-1; unclear D gene. The CDR3 spans 13 residues. V lost 2 bases and J 5 bases, leaving 9 bases between the germline ends. The germline CDR1 and CDR2 sequences are LNHDA and SQIVND (reference sequence). Written as DNA, the CDR3 is TGTGCCAGTAGTATACCCCCCAGGACTGAAGCTTTCTTT. As protein: CASSIPPRTEAFF.

The V and J genes are TRBV5-4 and TRBJ2-3; 10 bases are shared with TRBD2. Trimming at V came to 0 bases and at J to 1 base, leaving 2 bases not matched to a gene. CDR3 length: 16 residues. The V gene's germline CDR1 is SGHNT and CDR2 YYREEE (reference sequence). As DNA, the CDR3 is TGTGCCAGCAGCTTGGCCGGGACTAGCGGCACAGATACGCAGTATTTT. Translation: CASSLAGTSGTDTQYF.

This clone came up many times. This rearrangement joins TRBV18 to TRBJ1-1, with 7 positions matching TRBD1. V was clipped by 0 bases and J by 0 bases; unmatched bases: 4. The CDR3 contains 16 residues. CDR1 KGHSH and CDR2 LQKENI come from the germline V gene. The CDR3 sequence is CASSPPRTGVNTEAFF. CDR3 nucleotide sequence: TGTGCCAGCTCACCACCTCGAACAGGGGTGAACACTGAAGCTTTCTTT.

This clone was counted once. CDR3 DNA sequence: TGTGCCAGCAGCTTAGCTTCGGGGGTGGGGACCCAGTACTTC. Protein product: CASSLASGVGTQYF. V usage is TRBV7-2 and J usage is TRBJ2-5, with D perhaps matching TRBD2 (6 bases). The germline V gene encodes CDR1 SGHTA and CDR2 FQGNSA. This CDR3 region has 14 residues. With 0 bases removed from V and 7 bases from J, the gap between germline ends came to 12 bases. The entire variable domain, with the rest obtained from reference TRBV7-2 and TRBJ2-5, is as follows: GAGVSQSPSNKVTEKGKDVELRCDPISGHTALYWYRQSLGQGLEFLIYFQGNSAPDKSGLPSDRFSAERTGGSVSTLTIQRTQQEDSAVYLCASSLASGVGTQYFGPGTRLLVL.

The rearrangement links TRBV4-1 to TRBJ2-7; D call uncertain. The germline V and J ends were trimmed by 2 bases and 7 bases, with 9 bases remaining between them. CDR3 length: 12 residues. Looked up from germline, CDR1 is MGHRA and CDR2 is YSYEKL. The CDR3 DNA reads as TGCGCCAGCAGCCAACTGGAAGGTGAGCAGTACTTC. The encoded protein is CASSQLEGEQYF.

The gene calls are TRBV15 and TRBJ2-2; 13 bases are a match to TRBD2. From germline, CDR1 is LNHNV and CDR2 YYDKDF (reference sequence). This CDR3 region has 15 residues. V lost 1 base to trimming and J lost 7 bases; unmatched junction nucleotides: 0. The CDR3 DNA follows: TGTGCCACCAGCAGAGGACTAGCGGGGGGCGGGGAGCTGTTTTTT. It specifies CATSRGLAGGGELFF.

As to this clone: It may be a read error: a sequence one base away is much more abundant. This rearrangement joins TRBV7-9 to TRBJ1-3; 8 bases are a match to TRBD1. The CDR3 covers 14 residues. V shed 6 bases and J 2 bases; nucleotides not matched to a gene: 3. From germline, CDR1 is SEHNR and CDR2 FQNEAQ (reference sequence). In nucleotides, the CDR3 is TGTGCCAGCAGTCTGGACAGGGCTGGAAACACCATATATTTT. It specifies CASSLDRAGNTIYF. The full variable domain, completed using reference TRBV7-9 and TRBJ1-3, is DTGVSQNPRHKITKRGQNVTFRCDPISEHNRLYWYRQTLGQGPEFLTYFQNEAQLEKSRLLSDRFSAERPKGSFSTLEIQRTEQGDSAMYLCASSLDRAGNTIYFGEGSWLTVV.

The chain uses TRBV10-3 and TRBJ1-1; D might be TRBD1 (5 bases). CDR3 size: 16 residues. In germline, CDR1 is ENHRY, CDR2 SYGVKD. V was pared by 5 bases and J by 1 base, with 17 bases between. The CDR3 coding sequence is TGTGCCATCAGTCCCCGCGCAGGGCCCCCGAACACTGAAGCTTTCTTT. Translation: CAISPRAGPPNTEAFF.

This clone occurred once. CDR3: CASSQVGRSYEQYF. The CDR3 bases are TGCGCCAGCAGCCAAGTCGGACGGTCCTACGAGCAGTACTTC. The genes are TRBV4-1 and TRBJ2-7; no firm D call. Deletions cut 1 base from V and 1 base from J, with 8 bases between. The CDR3 consists of 14 residues. From germline, CDR1 is MGHRA and CDR2 YSYEKL.

The chain joins TRBV4-3 to TRBJ2-1; maybe TRBD1 (6 bases). V lost 4 bases and J 1 base, leaving 8 bases between the germline ends. Germline CDR1 is LGHNA and CDR2 is YSLEER. CDR3 length equals 14 residues. CDR3 residues: CASSPGQSYNEQFF. CDR3 nucleotide sequence: TGCGCCAGCAGCCCCGGACAGTCCTACAATGAGCAGTTCTTC.

The genes are TRBV6-1 and TRBJ1-2; D gene unclear. V dropped 4 bases and J dropped 1 base, with 10 bases sitting between them. This CDR3 region has 14 residues. The V gene's germline CDR1 is MNHNS and CDR2 SASEGT. CDR3 region: CASSAYDLNYGYTF. As DNA, the CDR3 is TGTGCCAGCAGTGCTTACGACCTTAACTATGGCTACACCTTC.

The V call is TRBV7-6, the J call TRBJ2-7, with 9 bases that match TRBD2. V trimming: 1 base; J trimming: 2 bases; junction bases outside the gene matches: 9. This CDR3 spans 17 amino acids. Germline-derived CDR1 and CDR2 are SGHVS and FNYEAQ. The CDR3 sequence is CASSLGATSGGTYEQYF. The DNA of the CDR3 is TGTGCCAGCAGCTTAGGAGCGACTAGCGGAGGAACCTACGAGCAGTACTTC.

The chain joins TRBV19 to TRBJ2-1; D ambiguous. The CDR3 runs to 12 residues. Germline CDR1 is LNHDA and CDR2 is SQIVND (reference sequence). Trimming left V 1 base short and J 4 bases short, with 2 bases between. CDR3 in DNA: TGTGCCAGTAGTATAGTGTACAATGAGCAGTTCTTC. As protein: CASSIVYNEQFF.

The chain has TRBV10-2 and TRBJ2-7; no reliable D call. V lost 3 bases, J lost 4 bases, and 7 bases lay in between. This CDR3 is 12 amino acids long. Germline V gene sequence: CDR1 WSHSY, CDR2 SAAADI. The CDR3 here is CASSDSRYEQYF. The CDR3 nucleotides read TGCGCCAGCAGTGATAGTAGATACGAGCAGTACTTC.

The CDR3 nucleotides read TGTGCCAGCAGCTTAGCACGCGGGAAGAACACCGGGGAGCTGTTTTTT. Encoded protein: CASSLARGKNTGELFF. The chain uses TRBV7-9 and TRBJ2-2; a possible D gene is TRBD2 (6 bases). Germline CDR1 is SEHNR and CDR2 is FQNEAQ (reference sequence). CDR3 length: 16 amino acids. The germline V and J ends were trimmed by 0 bases and 1 base, with 9 bases remaining between them. The full variable domain, its missing parts supplied by reference TRBV7-9 and TRBJ2-2, is DTGVSQNPRHKITKRGQNVTFRCDPISEHNRLYWYRQTLGQGPEFLTYFQNEAQLEKSRLLSDRFSAERPKGSFSTLEIQRTEQGDSAMYLCASSLARGKNTGELFFGEGSRLTVL.

The V call is TRBV21-1, the J call TRBJ2-7; the tabulated D call, TRBD2, remains unverified against the DNA. TRBV21-1 is a listed pseudogene. CDR3 size: 18 residues. CDR3 bases: TGTGCCAGCAGCAAAGTGAGGTCTCGGGGGTACCTTTCCTACGAGCAGTACTTC. It yields the protein CASSKVRSRGYLSYEQYF.